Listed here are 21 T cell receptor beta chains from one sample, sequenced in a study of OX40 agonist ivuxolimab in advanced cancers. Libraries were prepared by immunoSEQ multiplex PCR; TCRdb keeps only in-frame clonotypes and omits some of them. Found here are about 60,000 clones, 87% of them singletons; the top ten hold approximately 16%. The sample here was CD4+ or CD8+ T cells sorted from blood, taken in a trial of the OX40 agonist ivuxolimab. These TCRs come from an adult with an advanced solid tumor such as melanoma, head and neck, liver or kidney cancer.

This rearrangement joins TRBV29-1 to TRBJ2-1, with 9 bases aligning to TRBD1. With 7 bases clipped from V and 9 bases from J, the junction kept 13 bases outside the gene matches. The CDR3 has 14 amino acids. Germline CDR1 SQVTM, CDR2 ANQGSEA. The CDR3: CSGSGTGSTSEQFF. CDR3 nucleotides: TGCAGCGGATCCGGGACAGGGAGTACAAGTGAGCAGTTCTTC.

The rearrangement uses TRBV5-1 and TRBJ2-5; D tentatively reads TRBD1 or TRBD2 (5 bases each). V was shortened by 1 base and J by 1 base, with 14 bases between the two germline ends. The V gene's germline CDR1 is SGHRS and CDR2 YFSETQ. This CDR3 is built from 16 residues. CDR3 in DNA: TGCGCCAGCAGCTTGTCCCTCGGGGCCGCCCAAGAGACCCAGTACTTC. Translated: CASSLSLGAAQETQYF.

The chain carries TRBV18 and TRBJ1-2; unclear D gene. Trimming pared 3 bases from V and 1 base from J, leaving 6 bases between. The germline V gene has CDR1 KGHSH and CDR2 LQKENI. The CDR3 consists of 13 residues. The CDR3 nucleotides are TGTGCCAGCTCACCCGACAATAACTATGGCTACACCTTC. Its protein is CASSPDNNYGYTF.

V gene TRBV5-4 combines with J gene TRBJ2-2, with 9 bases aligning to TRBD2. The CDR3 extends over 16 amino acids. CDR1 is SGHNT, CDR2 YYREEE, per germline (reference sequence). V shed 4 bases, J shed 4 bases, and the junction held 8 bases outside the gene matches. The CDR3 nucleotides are TGTGCCAGCAGCCCAATAGCGGGAGTGGGCACCGGGGAGCTGTTTTTT. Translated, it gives CASSPIAGVGTGELFF.

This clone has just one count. The CDR3 bases are TGTGCCAGCAGTTTGCGGGACAGGGCTGATTCACCCCTCCACTTT. Its protein is CASSLRDRADSPLHF. V is TRBV6-5 and J is TRBJ1-6; TRBD1 matches 9 bases. The CDR3 sequence is 15 residues long. The germline CDR1 and CDR2 sequences are MNHEY and SVGAGI. With V trimmed by 4 bases and J by 8 bases, 6 bases remained unmatched.

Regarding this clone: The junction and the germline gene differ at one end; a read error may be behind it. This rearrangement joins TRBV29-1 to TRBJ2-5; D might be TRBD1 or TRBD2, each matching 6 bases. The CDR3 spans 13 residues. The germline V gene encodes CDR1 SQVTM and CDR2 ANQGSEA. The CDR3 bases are TGCAGCGTCGAAGGGGGGCACCAAGAGACCCAGTACTTC. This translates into CSVEGGHQETQYF.

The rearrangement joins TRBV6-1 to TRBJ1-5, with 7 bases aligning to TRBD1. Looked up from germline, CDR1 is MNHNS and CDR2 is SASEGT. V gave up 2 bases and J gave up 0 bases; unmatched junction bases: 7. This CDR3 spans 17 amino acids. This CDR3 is CASSERVRQGSNQPQHF. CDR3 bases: TGTGCCAGCAGTGAAAGAGTCAGACAGGGTAGCAATCAGCCCCAGCATTTT.

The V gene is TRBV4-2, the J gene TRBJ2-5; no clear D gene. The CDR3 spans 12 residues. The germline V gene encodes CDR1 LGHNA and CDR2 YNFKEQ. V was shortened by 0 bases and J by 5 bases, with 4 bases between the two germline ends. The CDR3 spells CASSQDRETQYF. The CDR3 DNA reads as TGTGCCAGCAGCCAAGATAGGGAGACCCAGTACTTC.

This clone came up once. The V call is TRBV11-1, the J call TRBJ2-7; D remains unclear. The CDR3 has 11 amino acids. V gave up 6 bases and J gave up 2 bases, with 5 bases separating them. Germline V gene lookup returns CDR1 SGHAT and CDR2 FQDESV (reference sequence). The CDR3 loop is CASRQTYEQYF. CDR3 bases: TGTGCCAGCAGACAAACCTACGAGCAGTACTTC.

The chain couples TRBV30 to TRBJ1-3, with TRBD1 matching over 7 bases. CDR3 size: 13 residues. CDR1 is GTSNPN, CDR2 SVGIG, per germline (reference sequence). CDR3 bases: TGTGCAAGGGCGACAGGGAGTGGAAACACCATATATTTT. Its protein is CARATGSGNTIYF.

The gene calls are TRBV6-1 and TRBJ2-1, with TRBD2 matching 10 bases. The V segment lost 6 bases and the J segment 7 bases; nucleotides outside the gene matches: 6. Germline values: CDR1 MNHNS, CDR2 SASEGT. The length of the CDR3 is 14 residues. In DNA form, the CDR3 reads TGTGCCAGCAGACCTAGCGGGAGAAGGAATGAGCAGTTCTTC. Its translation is CASRPSGRRNEQFF.

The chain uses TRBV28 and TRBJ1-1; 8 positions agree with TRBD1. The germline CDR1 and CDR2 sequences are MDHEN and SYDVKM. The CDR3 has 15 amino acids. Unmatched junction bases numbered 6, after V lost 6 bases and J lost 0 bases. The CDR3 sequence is CASSTQGALNTEAFF. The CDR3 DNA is TGTGCCAGCAGCACTCAGGGGGCGCTGAACACTGAAGCTTTCTTT.

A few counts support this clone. The CDR3 bases are TGTGCCAGCAGCCGACCGAACACCGGGGAGCTGTTTTTT. This sequence encodes CASSRPNTGELFF. This rearrangement joins TRBV7-8 to TRBJ2-2; no clear D. CDR3 length: 13 amino acids. Looked up from germline, CDR1 is SGHVS and CDR2 is FQNEAQ. V lost 5 bases to trimming and J lost 0 bases, with 4 bases between them. Full variable domain (missing parts from reference TRBV7-8 and TRBJ2-2): GAGVSQSPRYKVAKRGQDVALRCDPISGHVSLFWYQQALGQGPEFLTYFQNEAQLDKSGLPSDRFFAERPEGSVSTLKIQRTQQEDSAVYLCASSRPNTGELFFGEGSRLTVL.

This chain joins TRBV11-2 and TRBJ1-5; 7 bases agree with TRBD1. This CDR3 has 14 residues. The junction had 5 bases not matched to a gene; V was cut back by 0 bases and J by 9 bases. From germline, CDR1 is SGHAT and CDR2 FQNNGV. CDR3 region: CASSLERGRGPQHF. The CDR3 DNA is TGTGCCAGCAGCTTAGAGAGGGGGCGCGGGCCCCAGCATTTT.

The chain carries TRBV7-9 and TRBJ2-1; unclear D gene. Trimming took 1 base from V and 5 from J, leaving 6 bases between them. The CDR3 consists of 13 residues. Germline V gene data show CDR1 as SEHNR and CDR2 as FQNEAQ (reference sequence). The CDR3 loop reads CASSLVVNNEQFF. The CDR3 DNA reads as TGTGCCAGCAGCTTAGTAGTTAACAATGAGCAGTTCTTC.

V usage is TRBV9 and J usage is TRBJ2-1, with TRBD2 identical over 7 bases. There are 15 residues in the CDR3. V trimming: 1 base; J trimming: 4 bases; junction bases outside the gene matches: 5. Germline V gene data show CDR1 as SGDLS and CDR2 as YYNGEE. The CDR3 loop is CASSVWSSGYNEQFF. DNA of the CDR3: TGTGCCAGCAGCGTATGGTCTAGCGGTTACAATGAGCAGTTCTTC.

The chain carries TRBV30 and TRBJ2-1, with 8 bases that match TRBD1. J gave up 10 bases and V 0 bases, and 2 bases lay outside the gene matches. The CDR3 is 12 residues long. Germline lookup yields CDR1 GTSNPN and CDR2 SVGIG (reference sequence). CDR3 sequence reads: CAWSVQGVEQFF. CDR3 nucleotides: TGTGCCTGGAGTGTACAGGGGGTCGAGCAGTTCTTC.

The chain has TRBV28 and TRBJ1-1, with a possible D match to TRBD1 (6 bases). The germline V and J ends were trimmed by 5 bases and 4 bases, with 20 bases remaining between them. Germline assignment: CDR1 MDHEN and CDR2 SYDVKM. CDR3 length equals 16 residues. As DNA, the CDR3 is TGTGCCAGCAGTCCTCTTAATCTAAGGGGGATCACTGAAGCTTTCTTT. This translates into CASSPLNLRGITEAFF.

CDR3 residues: CASSKTGGYEQYF. The CDR3 bases are TGTGCCAGCAGTAAGACAGGGGGCTACGAGCAGTACTTC. V and J are TRBV6-1 and TRBJ2-7, with 9 bases that match TRBD1. J lost 3 bases, V lost 5 bases, and 2 bases had no gene match. The CDR3 consists of 13 residues. The germline gives CDR1 MNHNS, CDR2 SASEGT.

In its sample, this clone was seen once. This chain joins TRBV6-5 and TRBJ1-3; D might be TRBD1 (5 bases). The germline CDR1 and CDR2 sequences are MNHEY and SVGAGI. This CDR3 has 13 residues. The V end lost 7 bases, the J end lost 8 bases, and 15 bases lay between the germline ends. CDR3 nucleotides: TGTGCCAGCACCAAGACAGCTCCCCACACCATATATTTT. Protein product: CASTKTAPHTIYF.

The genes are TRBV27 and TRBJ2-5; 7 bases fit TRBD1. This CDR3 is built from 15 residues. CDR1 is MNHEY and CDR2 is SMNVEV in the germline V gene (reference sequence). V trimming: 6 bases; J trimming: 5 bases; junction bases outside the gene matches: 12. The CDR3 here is CASRTGTAPGETQYF. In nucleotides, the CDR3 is TGTGCCAGCAGAACGGGGACAGCCCCTGGGGAGACCCAGTACTTC.